The subject of this entry is one T cell receptor beta chain. Its specificity is not known. The source of the sample is a study of T cell repertoires in cytomegalovirus infection. In the study overall: CMV infection and matching HLA type were both indicated by public TCR beta signatures.

V was cut by 2 bases and J by 10 bases, with 15 bases left in between. This CDR3 contains 14 residues. CDR1 is SGHTA, CDR2 FQGTGA, per germline. TCRdb re-called the reads with MiXCR, one entry per CDR3 protein. The sample has over 250,000 distinct CDR3 sequences; about 23% are singletons. General study results and limits: Carriage of CMV together with the relevant HLA was identifiable through cumulative public TCR beta family frequency. Dominating the ex vivo response were TCR beta clonotypes that were CMV-specific and HLA-C-restricted.

The J gene is TRBJ2-1, the V gene TRBV7-3, with D possibly being TRBD1 or TRBD2 (6 bases each). Material: PBMCs. This receptor was taken from a human donor in good health (CMV status not recorded). Some clones in this sample may be carry-over from other donors' samples. CDR3 loop: CASSLGSGGTEQFF. The CDR3 nucleotides are TGTGCCAGCAGCTTAGGGAGTGGGGGGACAGAGCAGTTCTTC.